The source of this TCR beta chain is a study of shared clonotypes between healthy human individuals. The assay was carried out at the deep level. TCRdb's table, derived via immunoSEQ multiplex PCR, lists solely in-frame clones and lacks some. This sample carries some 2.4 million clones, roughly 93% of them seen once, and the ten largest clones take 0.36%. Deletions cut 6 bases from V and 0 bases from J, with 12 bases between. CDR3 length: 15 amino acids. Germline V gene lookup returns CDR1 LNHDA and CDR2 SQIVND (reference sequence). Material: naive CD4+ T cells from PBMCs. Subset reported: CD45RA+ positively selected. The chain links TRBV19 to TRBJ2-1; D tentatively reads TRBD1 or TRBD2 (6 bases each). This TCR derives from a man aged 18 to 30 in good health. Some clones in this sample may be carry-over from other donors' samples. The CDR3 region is CASRGGRDSYNEQFF. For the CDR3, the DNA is TGTGCCAGTAGGGGGGGCAGGGACTCCTACAATGAGCAGTTCTTC.